These T cell receptor beta chains were read from a single sample in a study of human T cells and chemical hapten exposure. Each CDR3 protein gets one entry after TCRdb re-called the RACE reads with MiXCR. Of 80,000 to 100,000 distinct CDR3 sequences listed, roughly 10% were seen once; the top ten hold about 3.1%. Specimen: whole blood, collected in connection with sensitization to the hapten diphenylcyclopropenone (DPC). The receptor source for this set is a woman aged 60-75 years with alopecia areata. Some clones in this sample may be carry-over from other donors' samples. CDR3s include the opening cysteine and the closing phenylalanine or tryptophan. A D gene is named only where the DNA matches it firmly. Only some rows state a clone size, as once, few, many or a class for expanded clones.

J: TRBJ2-1
size: few
V: TRBV5-1
D: .
CDR3: CASRFRLLGPPVSNEQFF
DNA: TGCGCCAGCAGGTTTAGGCTCCTCGGACCGCCCGTCTCGAATGAGCAGTTCTTC

J: TRBJ2-5
size: many
V: TRBV18
D: .
CDR3: CASSPEQETQYF
DNA: TGTGCCAGCTCACCAGAACAAGAGACCCAGTACTTC

J: TRBJ2-5
size: few
V: TRBV14
D: .
CDR3: CASSSSRETQYF
DNA: TGTGCCAGCAGCAGCTCCCGAGAGACCCAGTACTTC

J: TRBJ2-5
size: .
V: TRBV3-1
D: .
CDR3: CASSQTGYQETQYF
DNA: TGTGCCAGCAGCCAGACTGGTTACCAAGAGACCCAGTACTTC

J: TRBJ1-1
size: .
V: TRBV11-2
D: .
CDR3: CASSLAWDTEAFF
DNA: TGTGCCAGCAGCTTAGCCTGGGACACTGAAGCTTTCTTT

J: TRBJ2-7
size: many
V: TRBV3-1
D: .
CDR3: CASSLPGRTYEQYF
DNA: TGTGCCAGCAGCCTTCCGGGACGGACCTACGAGCAGTACTTC

J: TRBJ2-3
size: few
V: TRBV18
D: .
CDR3: CASSPPSQGGARDTQYF
DNA: TGTGCCAGCTCACCACCGTCCCAGGGGGGGGCGAGAGATACGCAGTATTTT

J: TRBJ1-3
size: many
V: TRBV7-8
D: TRBD1
CDR3: CASSLDRVAGNTIYF
DNA: TGTGCCAGCAGCCTCGACAGGGTGGCTGGAAACACCATATATTTT

J: TRBJ1-1
size: .
V: TRBV7-8
D: .
CDR3: CASSFSWGLKLFF
DNA: TGTGCCAGCAGCTTCTCATGGGGACTGAAGCTTTTCTTT

J: TRBJ1-6
size: many
V: TRBV20-1
D: TRBD1
CDR3: CSATATGNSPLHF
DNA: TGCAGTGCTACAGCGACAGGGAATTCACCCCTCCACTTT

J: TRBJ1-2
size: many
V: TRBV25-1
D: TRBD1
CDR3: CASSDAPGQKYGYTF
DNA: TGTGCCAGCAGTGACGCTCCGGGACAGAAATATGGCTACACCTTC

J: TRBJ2-2
size: many
V: TRBV5-1
D: .
CDR3: CASSLNGAGELFF
DNA: TGCGCCAGCAGCTTGAACGGGGCCGGGGAGCTGTTTTTT

J: TRBJ2-5
size: .
V: TRBV18
D: .
CDR3: CASSPEREETQYF
DNA: TGTGCCAGCTCACCGGAGCGGGAAGAGACCCAGTACTTC

J: TRBJ1-6
size: .
V: TRBV20-1
D: TRBD1
CDR3: CSASGQGISSYNSPLHF
DNA: TGCAGTGCTTCTGGACAGGGGATAAGCTCCTATAATTCACCCCTCCACTTT

J: TRBJ2-1
size: few
V: TRBV30
D: .
CDR3: CAWSPGVPNEQFF
DNA: TGTGCCTGGAGTCCCGGGGTCCCCAATGAGCAGTTCTTC

J: TRBJ1-1
size: many
V: TRBV2
D: .
CDR3: CVVSRGTEAFF
DNA: TGTGTTGTATCCAGGGGTACTGAAGCTTTCTTT

J: TRBJ1-5
size: many
V: TRBV30
D: .
CDR3: CAWSRDSNQPQHF
DNA: TGTGCCTGGAGTAGGGACAGCAATCAGCCCCAGCATTTT

J: TRBJ1-4
size: .
V: TRBV12-3/TRBV12-4
D: .
CDR3: CASSTGITNEKLFF
DNA: TGTGCCAGCAGCACAGGGATAACTAATGAAAAACTGTTTTTT

J: TRBJ1-2
size: .
V: TRBV5-1
D: .
CDR3: CASSLDFSGGGYTF
DNA: TGCGCCAGCAGCTTGGATTTCTCCGGGGGTGGCTACACCTTC

J: TRBJ2-4
size: few
V: TRBV19
D: TRBD2
CDR3: CASSSGTSGVAKNIQYF
DNA: TGTGCCAGTAGTTCGGGGACTAGCGGGGTAGCCAAAAACATTCAGTACTTC

J: TRBJ2-7
size: .
V: TRBV11-2
D: TRBD1
CDR3: CASSFSTGAYEQYF
DNA: TGTGCCAGCAGCTTTTCGACAGGGGCCTACGAGCAGTACTTC

J: TRBJ2-2
size: few
V: TRBV7-9
D: TRBD2
CDR3: CASSSRGRLAGNTGELFF
DNA: TGTGCCAGCAGCTCGCGGGGGCGGCTAGCGGGGAACACCGGGGAGCTGTTTTTT

J: TRBJ2-7
size: few
V: TRBV6-2/TRBV6-3
D: .
CDR3: CASSPRAGLSYEQYF
DNA: TGTGCCAGCAGCCCCAGGGCTGGCTTGTCCTACGAGCAGTACTTC

J: TRBJ2-2
size: .
V: TRBV7-8
D: TRBD1
CDR3: CASSWGQARTGELFF
DNA: TGTGCCAGCAGCTGGGGACAGGCCCGAACCGGGGAGCTGTTTTTT

J: TRBJ1-6
size: many
V: TRBV3-1
D: .
CDR3: CASSQDSGLNSPLHF
DNA: TGTGCCAGCAGCCAAGATTCGGGACTAAATTCACCCCTCCACTTT

J: TRBJ2-2
size: few
V: TRBV5-4
D: .
CDR3: CASSLAGFTGELFF
DNA: TGTGCCAGCAGCTTGGCAGGGTTCACCGGGGAGCTGTTTTTT